The sequence of this TCR beta chain was determined in a study of blood T cell repertoires in COVID-19. For the study at large: Whether acute or convalescent, the COVID-19 samples came from the United States, Italy and Spain.

The repertoire was sequenced with immunoSEQ multiplex PCR; TCRdb's copy has only in-frame clones and lacks some. The table includes about 160,000 clones, around 87% detected once. There are 14 residues in the CDR3. The germline V gene encodes CDR1 LNHDA and CDR2 SQIVND (reference sequence). V gave up 4 bases and J gave up 14 bases, with 18 bases separating them. The rearrangement links TRBV19 to TRBJ1-6, with a possible D match to TRBD1 (5 bases). This TCR was recovered from a woman aged 45-65 years who had recovered from COVID-19. Specimen: PBMCs or T cells enriched from blood (not recorded which). The CDR3 region is CASSRNENWGTLHF. CDR3 sequence (DNA): TGTGCCAGTAGTAGAAACGAAAACTGGGGCACCCTCCACTTT.